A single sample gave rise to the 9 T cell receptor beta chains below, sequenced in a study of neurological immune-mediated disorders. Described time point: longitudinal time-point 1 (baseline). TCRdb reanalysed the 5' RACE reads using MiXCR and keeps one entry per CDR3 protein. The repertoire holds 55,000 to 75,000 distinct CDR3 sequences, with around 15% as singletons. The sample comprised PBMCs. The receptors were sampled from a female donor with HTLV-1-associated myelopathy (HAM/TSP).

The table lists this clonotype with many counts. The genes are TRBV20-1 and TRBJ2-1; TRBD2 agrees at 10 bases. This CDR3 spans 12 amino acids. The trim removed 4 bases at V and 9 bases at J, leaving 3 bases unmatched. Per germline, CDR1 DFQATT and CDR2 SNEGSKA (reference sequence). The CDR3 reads CSATRTSGEQFF. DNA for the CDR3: TGCAGTGCTACCCGGACTAGCGGTGAGCAGTTCTTC.

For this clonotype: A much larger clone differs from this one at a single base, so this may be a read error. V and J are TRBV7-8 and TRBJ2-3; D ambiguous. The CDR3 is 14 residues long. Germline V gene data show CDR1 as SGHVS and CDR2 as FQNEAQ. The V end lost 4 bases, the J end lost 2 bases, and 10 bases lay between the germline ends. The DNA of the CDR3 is TGTGCCAGCAGCTATGAAGCTAACACAGATACGCAGTATTTT. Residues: CASSYEANTDTQYF.

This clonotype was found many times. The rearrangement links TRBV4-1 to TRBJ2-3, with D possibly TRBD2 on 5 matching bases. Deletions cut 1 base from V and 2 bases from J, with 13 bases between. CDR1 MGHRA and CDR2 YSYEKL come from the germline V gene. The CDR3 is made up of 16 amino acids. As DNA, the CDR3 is TGCGCCAGCAGCCAAGTACGAGGGAGACACACAGATACGCAGTATTTT. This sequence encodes CASSQVRGRHTDTQYF.

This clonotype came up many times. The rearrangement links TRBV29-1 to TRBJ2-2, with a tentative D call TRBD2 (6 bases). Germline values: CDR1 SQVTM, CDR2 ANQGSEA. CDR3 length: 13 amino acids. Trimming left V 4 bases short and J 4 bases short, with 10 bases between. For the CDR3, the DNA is TGCAGCGTTGTTATCGGGGGCACCGGGGAGCTGTTTTTT. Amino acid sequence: CSVVIGGTGELFF.

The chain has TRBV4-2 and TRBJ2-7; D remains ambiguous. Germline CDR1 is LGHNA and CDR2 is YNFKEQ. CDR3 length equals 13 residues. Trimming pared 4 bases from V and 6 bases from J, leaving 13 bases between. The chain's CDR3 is CASSPPGDAEQYF. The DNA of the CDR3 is TGTGCCAGCAGCCCACCGGGCGACGCCGAGCAGTACTTC.

The CDR3 loop reads CASSQAGRGYTF. Here the CDR3 DNA reads TGCGCCAGCAGCCAAGCAGGAAGGGGCTACACCTTC. The chain uses TRBV4-1 and TRBJ1-2; D gene uncertain. V was trimmed by 1 base and J by 8 bases, leaving 8 bases between them. The CDR3 spans 12 residues. Germline lookup yields CDR1 MGHRA and CDR2 YSYEKL.

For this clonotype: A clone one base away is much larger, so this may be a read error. CDR3 residues: CASRPVQGANEQFF. CDR3 nucleotides: TGTGCCAGCAGGCCGGTACAGGGGGCCAATGAGCAGTTCTTC. The rearrangement joins TRBV27 to TRBJ2-1, with 9 bases fitting TRBD1. The CDR3 length is 14 residues. Unmatched junction bases numbered 6, after V lost 6 bases and J lost 6 bases. CDR1 is MNHEY, CDR2 SMNVEV, per germline (reference sequence).

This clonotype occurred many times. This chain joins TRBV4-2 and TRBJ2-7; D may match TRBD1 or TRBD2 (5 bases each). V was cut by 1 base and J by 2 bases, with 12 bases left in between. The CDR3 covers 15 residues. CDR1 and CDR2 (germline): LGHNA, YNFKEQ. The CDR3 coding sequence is TGTGCCAGCAGCCAAGGTCCGGGGCGAACCTACGAGCAGTACTTC. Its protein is CASSQGPGRTYEQYF.

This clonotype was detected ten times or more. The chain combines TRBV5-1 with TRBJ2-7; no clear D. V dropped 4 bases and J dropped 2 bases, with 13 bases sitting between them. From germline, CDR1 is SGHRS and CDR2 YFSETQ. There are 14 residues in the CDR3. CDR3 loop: CASSVTGPPYEQYF. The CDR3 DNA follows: TGCGCCAGCAGCGTCACCGGGCCTCCCTACGAGCAGTACTTC.